This T cell receptor beta chain was captured by sequencing in a study of blood T cell repertoires in COVID-19. The overall study: PBMCs, B-cell-depleted T cells, or T cells were the source of the cDNA or gDNA that made up the material.

Germline loops: CDR1 MGHRA, CDR2 YSYEKL. The V gene lost 4 bases and the J gene lost 0 bases, with 7 bases spanning the gap. This CDR3 region has 14 residues. Per the study methods: Amplification from reference gene primers served as the basis for estimated nucleated cell counts. Produced via immunoSEQ multiplex PCR; TCRdb's table is partial and in-frame only. V, J and clone size reflect that table, while D and trimming were determined from the DNA. The data hold roughly 250,000 clones, with about 85% observed a single time. Participant age was roughly 18 to 89 years, and participants resided in roughly 25 US areas. Grouping used clinical history reported by participants in a survey and questionnaire. This clone was detected a few times.

The gene calls are TRBV4-1 and TRBJ1-3; D ambiguous. The sequenced sample consisted of PBMCs or T cells enriched from blood (not recorded which). This TCR derives from a woman younger than 45 with acute COVID-19. CDR3 residues: CASSPLDSGNTIYF. DNA for the CDR3: TGCGCCAGCAGCCCCCTAGACTCTGGAAACACCATATATTTT.